These T cell receptor beta chains were read from a single sample in a study of immune characteristics of hereditary and idiopathic chronic pancreatitis. Sequencing was performed with immunoSEQ multiplex PCR; in TCRdb, only in-frame clones are kept and a portion is missing. The sample includes over 14,000 clones, 73% seen only once; the top ten take more than 13%. The sample consisted of pancreas tissue with hereditary chronic pancreatitis. The receptors come from a human donor with chronic pancreatitis. CDR3s include the opening cysteine and the closing phenylalanine or tryptophan. The D gene is left open where the match is weak. Rows may omit the clone size; those that give it use once, few, many or a size class.

clone_size	v_call	d_call	j_call	cdr3_nt	cdr3_aa
NA	TRBV7-9	TRBD2	TRBJ2-1	TGTGCCAGCAGCCCGACTAGCGGGAGATTCTACAATGAGCAGTTCTTC	CASSPTSGRFYNEQFF
NA	TRBV5-1	NA	TRBJ1-3	TGCGCCAGCACCGAGGGTTCCTCTGGAAACACCATATATTTT	CASTEGSSGNTIYF
NA	TRBV5-1	NA	TRBJ1-2	TGCGCCAGCAGAACCGGGTCTGAATGGGGAGGCTATGGCTACACCTTC	CASRTGSEWGGYGYTF
NA	TRBV6-1	TRBD2	TRBJ2-5	TGTGCCAGCAGTGAATTAGGTGGTAGCGGGCAAGAGACCCAGTACTTC	CASSELGGSGQETQYF
NA	TRBV2	NA	TRBJ2-1	TGTGCCAGCAGGGGTAACGGCAATGAGCAGTTCTTC	CASRGNGNEQFF
NA	TRBV15	NA	TRBJ2-6	TGTGCCACCAGCAGAACGCCCGAAACAGGGGCCAACGTCCTGACTTTC	CATSRTPETGANVLTF
NA	TRBV28	NA	TRBJ1-6	TGTGCCAGCAGTTTGGGAAGAGGGTCCTATAATTCACCCCTCCACTTT	CASSLGRGSYNSPLHF
NA	TRBV27	NA	TRBJ1-6	TGTGCCAGCAGTCCCCTCAAGAATTCACCCCTCCACTTT	CASSPLKNSPLHF
NA	TRBV19	TRBD1	TRBJ2-5	TGTGCCAGTAGCACGACAGGGGGCTCGGGAGAGACCCAGTACTTC	CASSTTGGSGETQYF
NA	TRBV27	NA	TRBJ2-3	TGTGCCAGCAGTCGATACCGGGGAACTAGCACAGATACGCAGTATTTT	CASSRYRGTSTDTQYF
NA	TRBV14	TRBD1	TRBJ2-7	TGTGCCAGCAGCCAAGAAGGGGGACAGGGGAAAGCCCGCGAGCAGTACTTC	CASSQEGGQGKAREQYF
NA	TRBV6-5	TRBD1	TRBJ1-2	TGTGCCAGCAGTTCCGGGACAGGAACCTACACCTTC	CASSSGTGTYTF
NA	TRBV2	TRBD1	TRBJ2-7	TGTGCCAGCAGAGATATCGGACAGGGGACGGACGAGCAGTACTTC	CASRDIGQGTDEQYF
NA	TRBV7-2	NA	TRBJ1-2	TGTGCCAGCAGCTTGGGCAGTTGGGGGCTTGGCTACACCTTC	CASSLGSWGLGYTF
NA	TRBV5-6	TRBD2	TRBJ2-1	TGTGCCAGCACTTCCGGGGGGGAGCAGTTCTTC	CASTSGGEQFF
NA	TRBV27	NA	TRBJ2-7	TGTGCCAGCAGTTTTCTGGGTCTAGCTACCTACGAGCAGTACTTC	CASSFLGLATYEQYF
NA	TRBV7-8	NA	TRBJ1-6	TGTGCCAGCAGTTTACAGCTCTATAATTCACCCCTCCACTTT	CASSLQLYNSPLHF
NA	TRBV25-1	NA	TRBJ1-6	TGTGCCAGCAGGGATACGGGGGCGTCGAATTCACCCCTCCACTTT	CASRDTGASNSPLHF
medium-sized	TRBV27	NA	TRBJ1-2	TGTGCCAGCAGTTTTACAGTATTGTATGGGTATGGCTACACCTTC	CASSFTVLYGYGYTF
NA	TRBV7-3	TRBD1	TRBJ1-1	TGTGCCAGCAGCCTAACCAGGGGGACTGAAGCTTTCTTT	CASSLTRGTEAFF
NA	TRBV7-2	NA	TRBJ2-7	TGTGCCAGCAGCTTGCTAGTGACAAGCAACGAGCAGTACTTC	CASSLLVTSNEQYF
few	TRBV12-3/TRBV12-4	TRBD1	TRBJ2-5	TGTGCCAGCATCGAAGGACAGGGCGGGACCCAGTACTTC	CASIEGQGGTQYF
NA	TRBV6-5	TRBD1	TRBJ1-2	TGTGCCAGTCGGGACAGCCGCAACTATGGCTACACCTTC	CASRDSRNYGYTF
NA	TRBV29-1	NA	TRBJ2-7	TGCAGCGTTGGGGCGGGGTACGAGCAGTACTTC	CSVGAGYEQYF
few	TRBV27	NA	TRBJ2-3	TGTGCCAGCAGTTTAGTTTCACCCCGGAGGGGGGATACGCAGTATTTT	CASSLVSPRRGDTQYF
NA	TRBV6-1	TRBD1	TRBJ1-2	TGTGCCAGCAGTGAAGGAATTGACAGGGTGGGCTATGGCTACACCTTC	CASSEGIDRVGYGYTF
NA	TRBV27	TRBD1	TRBJ2-7	TGTGCCAGCAGTGACAGGGGGATACACGAGCAGTACTTC	CASSDRGIHEQYF
NA	TRBV18	NA	TRBJ2-7	TGTGCCAGCTCACCCTCGTCTCGTGAGCAGTACTTC	CASSPSSREQYF
NA	TRBV13	TRBD2	TRBJ2-1	TGTGCCAGCAGCCCCCTTAGCGGGAGCTCCTACAATGAGCAGTTCTTC	CASSPLSGSSYNEQFF
NA	TRBV6-5	NA	TRBJ1-1	TGTGCCAGCAGGGGGATCATGAACACTGAAGCTTTCTTT	CASRGIMNTEAFF
NA	TRBV6-5	NA	TRBJ2-7	TGTGCCAGCAGTACTACAGGAGCCACCTACGAGCAGTACTTC	CASSTTGATYEQYF
NA	TRBV6-5	TRBD2	TRBJ2-1	TGTGCCAGCAGAGGGACTAGCGGGAGAAGCAATGAGCAGTTCTTC	CASRGTSGRSNEQFF
NA	TRBV10-3	NA	TRBJ1-6	TGTGCCACGAGGGAGCCCTGGGTTTATTCACCCCTCCACTTT	CATREPWVYSPLHF
medium-sized	TRBV28	NA	TRBJ1-3	TGTGCCAGCAGTTTGGAGGGGTTGAGCTCTGGAAACACCATATATTTT	CASSLEGLSSGNTIYF
few	TRBV6-6	NA	TRBJ1-5	TGTGCCAGCAGTTCGGAACAGCCCCAGCATTTT	CASSSEQPQHF
large	TRBV5-5	NA	TRBJ1-2	TGTGCCAGCAGCCCTCCAGGGATTACGAGCTATGGCTACACCTTC	CASSPPGITSYGYTF
NA	TRBV28	TRBD1	TRBJ2-1	TGTGCCAGCAAAGGACAGGGGGAAGGTTCCTACAATGAGCAGTTCTTC	CASKGQGEGSYNEQFF
NA	TRBV19	TRBD1	TRBJ2-3	TGTGCCAGTACCATGTATTGGCAGGGGGCCGCAAGCACAGATACGCAGTATTTT	CASTMYWQGAASTDTQYF
NA	TRBV12-3/TRBV12-4	TRBD1	TRBJ2-5	TGTGCCAGCACTCGACAGGGGGATGAGACCCAGTACTTC	CASTRQGDETQYF
few	TRBV7-9	NA	TRBJ1-5	TGTGCCAGCAGCGAAGGGGCGGGGAATAGCAATCAGCCCCAGCATTTT	CASSEGAGNSNQPQHF
NA	TRBV24-1	NA	TRBJ2-2	TGTGCCACTAACTCGGGTTCGTTCGGGGAGCTGTTTTTT	CATNSGSFGELFF
NA	TRBV30	NA	TRBJ1-6	TGTGCCTGGAGTGTACTCATTGACGGCTCACCCCTCCACTTT	CAWSVLIDGSPLHF
NA	TRBV28	TRBD1	TRBJ1-1	TGTGCCAGCAGGACTCCGGACAGGGGGCAATACACTGAAGCTTTCTTT	CASRTPDRGQYTEAFF
NA	TRBV21-1	NA	TRBJ2-7	TGTGCCAGCAGCAAGGGGACAGGCAGCTACGAGCAGTACTTC	CASSKGTGSYEQYF
few	TRBV30	NA	TRBJ2-2	TGTGCCTGGAGTCGGTCGGAGACCGGGGAGCTGTTTTTT	CAWSRSETGELFF
once	TRBV30	TRBD2	TRBJ2-7	TGTGCCTGGAGTGGACGAGCGGGGACGATCTACGAGCAGTACTTC	CAWSGRAGTIYEQYF
NA	TRBV28	TRBD2	TRBJ2-3	TGTGCCAGCAGTCGACCGGGACTAGTGGGCACAGATACGCAGTATTTT	CASSRPGLVGTDTQYF
NA	TRBV5-8	TRBD2	TRBJ2-2	TGTGCCAGCAGCCGTGGACTAGCGGGAGTGGTCGGGGAGCTGTTTTTT	CASSRGLAGVVGELFF
NA	TRBV25-1	TRBD2	TRBJ2-1	TGTGCCAGCTCCCGGACTAGCTTGGACAATGAGCAGTTCTTC	CASSRTSLDNEQFF
NA	TRBV19	NA	TRBJ1-1	TGTGCCAGTAGTTCGTGGACAGCGAACACTGAAGCTTTCTTT	CASSSWTANTEAFF